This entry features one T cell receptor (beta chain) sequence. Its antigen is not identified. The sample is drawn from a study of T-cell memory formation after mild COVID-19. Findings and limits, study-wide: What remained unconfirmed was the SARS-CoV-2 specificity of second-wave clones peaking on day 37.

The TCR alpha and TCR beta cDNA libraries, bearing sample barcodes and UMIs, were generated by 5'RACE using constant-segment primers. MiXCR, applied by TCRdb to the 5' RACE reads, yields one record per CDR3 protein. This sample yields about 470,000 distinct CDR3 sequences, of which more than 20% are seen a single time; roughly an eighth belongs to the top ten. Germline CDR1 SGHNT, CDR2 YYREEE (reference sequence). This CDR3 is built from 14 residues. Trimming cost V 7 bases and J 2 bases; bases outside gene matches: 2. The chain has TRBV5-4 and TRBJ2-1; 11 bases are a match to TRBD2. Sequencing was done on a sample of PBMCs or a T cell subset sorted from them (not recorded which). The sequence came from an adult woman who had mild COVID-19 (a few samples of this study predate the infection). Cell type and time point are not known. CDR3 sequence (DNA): TGTGCCAGCGGTAGCGGGGGGGCCTACAATGAGCAGTTCTTC. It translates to CASGSGGAYNEQFF.